This is a list of T cell receptor beta chains from one sample in a study of preoperative IRX-2 immunotherapy in early breast cancer. Using immunoSEQ multiplex PCR, the repertoire was profiled, and TCRdb retains in-frame clones only, with some absent. The sample yields 55,000 to 70,000 clones, approximately 93% seen once. The specimen was taken from a patient treated with IRX-2 immunotherapy. The receptor set was obtained from a human donor with breast cancer. Both conserved end residues are part of each CDR3. Each record gives: J gene, D gene, clone size, V gene, CDR3 DNA, CDR3 protein. A D gene is named only where the DNA matches it firmly. Clone size is not always given. Where it is, it says once, few, many or a class for expanded clones.

j_call: TRBJ1-2; d_call: .; clone_size: .; v_call: TRBV30; cdr3_nt: TGTGCCTGGAGTCAACAGCCCTATGGCTACACCTTC; cdr3_aa: CAWSQQPYGYTF
j_call: TRBJ1-2; d_call: .; clone_size: .; v_call: TRBV6-5; cdr3_nt: TGTGCCAGCACCCCTACGGCTGGGGTCGGCTACACCTTC; cdr3_aa: CASTPTAGVGYTF
j_call: TRBJ2-3; d_call: .; clone_size: .; v_call: TRBV19; cdr3_nt: TGTGCCAGTAGTACCCGACAATCTAGCACAGATACGCAGTATTTT; cdr3_aa: CASSTRQSSTDTQYF
j_call: TRBJ2-7; d_call: .; clone_size: .; v_call: TRBV5-1; cdr3_nt: TGCGCCAGCAGCTTGAGAATGGGGGAGCAGTACTTC; cdr3_aa: CASSLRMGEQYF
j_call: TRBJ1-1; d_call: .; clone_size: once; v_call: TRBV27; cdr3_nt: TGTGCCAGCAGCTCGGGGGTGTTGAACACTGAAGCTTTCTTT; cdr3_aa: CASSSGVLNTEAFF
j_call: TRBJ1-4; d_call: .; clone_size: .; v_call: TRBV21-1; cdr3_nt: TGTGCCAGCAGCTTTCCCAAGCAGGGGTCAACTAATGAAAAACTGTTTTTT; cdr3_aa: CASSFPKQGSTNEKLFF
j_call: TRBJ1-2; d_call: .; clone_size: .; v_call: TRBV19; cdr3_nt: TGTGCCAGTAGGGGGGCCTCACCCCTAAATGGCTACACCTTC; cdr3_aa: CASRGASPLNGYTF
j_call: TRBJ2-6; d_call: .; clone_size: .; v_call: TRBV28; cdr3_nt: TGTGCCAGCACCCTTAGCTCTGGGGCCAACGTCCTGACTTTC; cdr3_aa: CASTLSSGANVLTF
j_call: TRBJ2-7; d_call: .; clone_size: .; v_call: TRBV7-6; cdr3_nt: TGTGCCAGCAGCTTAGTGGCAGGGGTAAGGGACGAGCAGTACTTC; cdr3_aa: CASSLVAGVRDEQYF
j_call: TRBJ1-3; d_call: .; clone_size: .; v_call: TRBV6-4; cdr3_nt: TGTGCCAGCAGTGACTCGAGGGGGACCATCTCTGGAAACACCATATATTTT; cdr3_aa: CASSDSRGTISGNTIYF
j_call: TRBJ1-1; d_call: TRBD1; clone_size: .; v_call: TRBV7-2; cdr3_nt: TGTGCCAGCAGCTTTGGGGACAGGGTGATAGAAGCTTTCTTT; cdr3_aa: CASSFGDRVIEAFF